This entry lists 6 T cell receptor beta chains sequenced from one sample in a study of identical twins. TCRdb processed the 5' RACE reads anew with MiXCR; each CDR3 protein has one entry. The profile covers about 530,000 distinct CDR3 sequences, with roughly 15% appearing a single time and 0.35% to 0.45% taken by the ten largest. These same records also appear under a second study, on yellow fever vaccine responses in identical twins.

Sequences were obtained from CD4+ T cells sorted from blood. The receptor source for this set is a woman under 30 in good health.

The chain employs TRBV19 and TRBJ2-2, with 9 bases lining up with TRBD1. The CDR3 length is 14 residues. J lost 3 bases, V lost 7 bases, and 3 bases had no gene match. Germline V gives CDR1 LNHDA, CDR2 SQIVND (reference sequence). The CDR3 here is CASITGGHTGELFF. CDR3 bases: TGTGCCAGTATTACAGGGGGCCACACCGGGGAGCTGTTTTTT. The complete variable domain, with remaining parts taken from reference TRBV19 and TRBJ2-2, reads DGGITQSPKYLFRKEGQNVTLSCEQNLNHDAMYWYRQDPGQGLRLIYYSQIVNDFQKGDIAEGYSVSREKKESFPLTVTSAQKNPTAFYLCASITGGHTGELFFGEGSRLTVL.

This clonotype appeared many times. The DNA of the CDR3 is TGCAGCGTTGAACCCTATTACAATGAGCAGTTCTTC. It codes for CSVEPYYNEQFF. This chain joins TRBV29-1 and TRBJ2-1; D gene uncertain. Germline V gives CDR1 SQVTM, CDR2 ANQGSEA. V was cut by 2 bases and J by 4 bases, with 6 bases left in between. The CDR3 is made up of 12 amino acids.

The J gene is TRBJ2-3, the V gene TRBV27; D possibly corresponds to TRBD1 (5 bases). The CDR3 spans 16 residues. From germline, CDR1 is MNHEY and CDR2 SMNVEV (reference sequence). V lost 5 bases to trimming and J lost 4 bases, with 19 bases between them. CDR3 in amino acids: CASSPRQTSGPDTQYF. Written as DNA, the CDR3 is TGTGCCAGCAGTCCGCGACAGACCTCTGGCCCAGATACGCAGTATTTT.

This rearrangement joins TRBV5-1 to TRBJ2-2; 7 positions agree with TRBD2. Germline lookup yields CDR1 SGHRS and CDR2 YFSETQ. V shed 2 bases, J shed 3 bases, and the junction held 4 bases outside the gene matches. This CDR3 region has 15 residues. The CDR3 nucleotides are TGCGCCAGCAGCTTAGCGGGGTATGACACCGGGGAGCTGTTTTTT. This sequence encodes CASSLAGYDTGELFF.

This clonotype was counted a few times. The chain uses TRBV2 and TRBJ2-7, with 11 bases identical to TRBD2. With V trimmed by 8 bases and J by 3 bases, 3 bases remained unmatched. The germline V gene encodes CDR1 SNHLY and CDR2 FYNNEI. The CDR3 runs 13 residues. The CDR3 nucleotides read TGTGCCAGCGCGGGGACTAGCGGCTACGAGCAGTACTTC. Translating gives CASAGTSGYEQYF.

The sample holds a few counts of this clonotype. The CDR3 sequence: CASSQDERVAGIWADTQYF. The CDR3 nucleotides are TGTGCCAGCAGCCAAGATGAGCGAGTAGCGGGAATTTGGGCAGATACGCAGTATTTT. J is TRBJ2-3 and V is TRBV3-1; 8 bases map to TRBD2. CDR1 and CDR2 (germline): LGHDT, YNNKEL (reference sequence). The CDR3 covers 19 residues. V lost 0 bases and J lost 4; bases outside the gene matches: 15.